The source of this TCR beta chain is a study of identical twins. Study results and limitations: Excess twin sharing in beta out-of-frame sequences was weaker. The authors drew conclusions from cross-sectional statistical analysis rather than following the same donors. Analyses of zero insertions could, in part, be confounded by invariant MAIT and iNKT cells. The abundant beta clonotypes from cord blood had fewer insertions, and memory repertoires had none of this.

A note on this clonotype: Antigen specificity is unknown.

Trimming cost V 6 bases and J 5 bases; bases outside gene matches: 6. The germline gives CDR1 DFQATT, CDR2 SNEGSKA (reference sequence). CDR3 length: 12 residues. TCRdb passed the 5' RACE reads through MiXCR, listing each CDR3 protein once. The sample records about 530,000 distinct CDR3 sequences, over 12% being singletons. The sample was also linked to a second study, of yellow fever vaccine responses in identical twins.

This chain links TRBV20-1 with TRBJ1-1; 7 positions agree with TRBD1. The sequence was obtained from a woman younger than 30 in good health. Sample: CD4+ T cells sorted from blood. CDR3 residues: CSAPPGGTEAFF. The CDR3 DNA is TGCAGTGCCCCGCCAGGGGGGACTGAAGCTTTCTTT.